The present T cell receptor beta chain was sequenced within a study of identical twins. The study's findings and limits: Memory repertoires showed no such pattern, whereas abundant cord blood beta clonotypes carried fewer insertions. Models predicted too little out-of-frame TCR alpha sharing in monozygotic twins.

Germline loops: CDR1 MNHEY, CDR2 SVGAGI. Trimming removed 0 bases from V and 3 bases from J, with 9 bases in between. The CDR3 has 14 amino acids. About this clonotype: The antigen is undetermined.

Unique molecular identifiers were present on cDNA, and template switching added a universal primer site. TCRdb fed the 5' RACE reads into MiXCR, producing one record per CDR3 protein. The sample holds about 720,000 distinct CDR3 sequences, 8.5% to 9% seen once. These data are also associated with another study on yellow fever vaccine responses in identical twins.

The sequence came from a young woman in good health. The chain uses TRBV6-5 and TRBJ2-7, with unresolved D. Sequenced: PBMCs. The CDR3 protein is CASSYSGTNYEQYF. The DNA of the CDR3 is TGTGCCAGCAGTTACTCGGGAACGAACTACGAGCAGTACTTC.